The clone carrying this TCR beta chain was seen a handful of times. Its antigen remains unknown. Individual cDNA molecules were tagged with unique molecular identifiers, the study reported. TCRdb fed the 5' RACE reads into MiXCR, producing one record per CDR3 protein. The sample consists of approximately 71,000 distinct CDR3 sequences, roughly an eighth of them appearing once. Germline CDR1 MGHRA, CDR2 YSYEKL. Trimming left V 4 bases short and J 0 bases short, with 15 bases between. The CDR3 is made up of 16 amino acids. The data were obtained in a study of early T cells in non-severe SARS-CoV-2 infection. In the study overall: Investigators sequenced bulk RNA drawn from unsorted whole blood, and chains remained unpaired.

Study-level findings and limits: CD4 and private specificities were missed by VDJdb matching, which favored anti-spike CD8 responses.

The sample was whole blood, taken at baseline. The sequence came from an adult who was a healthcare worker with PCR-confirmed SARS-CoV-2 infection or an uninfected control (not recorded which). The chain joins TRBV4-1 to TRBJ1-2, with no clear D. The CDR3 protein is CASSPSDSLANYGYTF. The CDR3 nucleotides are TGCGCCAGCAGCCCGTCCGACTCCTTAGCTAACTATGGCTACACCTTC.